The subject of this entry is one T cell receptor (beta chain). Methods used by the authors: For nucleated cells, counts were estimated from reference gene primer amplification. TCRdb's copy holds only in-frame clones and misses some; the assay was immunoSEQ multiplex PCR. V and J calls and clone size are given by that table; D and trimming were obtained from the DNA. The sample includes over 250,000 clones, 86% of them seen just once. CDR1 is SGHTA, CDR2 FQGNSA, per germline. V was clipped by 5 bases and J by 4 bases, with 12 bases between them. CDR3 length: 14 residues. The data stem from a study of blood T cell repertoires in COVID-19.

V and J are TRBV7-2 and TRBJ1-5; D gene uncertain. The sequenced sample was peripheral blood. This receptor was identified in a woman aged 70-85 years with COVID-19, enrolled during active disease. CDR3 amino acids: CASSLLGINQPQHF. The CDR3 DNA sequence: TGTGCCAGCAGCCTCCTAGGCATTAATCAGCCCCAGCATTTT.